These 17 T cell receptor beta chains were all obtained from the same sample, sequenced in a study of TIL therapy for anti-PD-1-resistant metastatic lung cancer. Time point noted: pre-treatment sample, taken before nivolumab and TIL therapy. The immunoSEQ assay was v3. Measured with immunoSEQ multiplex PCR; TCRdb has only the in-frame clones, and not every one. Here the sample spans tens of thousands of clones, roughly 84% being singletons. Sequences were derived from blood, sampled at baseline. The source of these receptors is a person aged 25 to 79 with non-small cell lung cancer.

J is TRBJ1-5 and V is TRBV27, with unresolved D. Trimming shortened V by 3 bases and J by 5 bases, and 8 bases separated the two germline ends. The CDR3 contains 13 residues. CDR1 is MNHEY, CDR2 SMNVEV, per germline (reference sequence). The CDR3 sequence: CASSFSVHQPQHF. CDR3 nucleotides: TGTGCCAGCAGTTTCTCAGTCCATCAGCCCCAGCATTTT.

V usage is TRBV7-8 and J usage is TRBJ1-2; possible D gene TRBD1, 6 bases. The germline V gene has CDR1 SGHVS and CDR2 FQNEAQ. Trimming pared 1 base from V and 0 bases from J, leaving 9 bases between. The CDR3 sequence is 15 residues long. For the CDR3, the DNA is TGTGCCAGCAGCTTAGGGACAGCCACTAACTATGGCTACACCTTC. Translating gives CASSLGTATNYGYTF. Full variable domain (remainder filled in from reference TRBV7-8 and TRBJ1-2): GAGVSQSPRYKVAKRGQDVALRCDPISGHVSLFWYQQALGQGPEFLTYFQNEAQLDKSGLPSDRFFAERPEGSVSTLKIQRTQQEDSAVYLCASSLGTATNYGYTFGSGTRLTVV.

CDR3 DNA sequence: TGTGCCAGCAAGGTCACAGATACGCAGTATTTT. As protein: CASKVTDTQYF. The gene calls are TRBV7-3 and TRBJ2-3, with no clear D. This CDR3 spans 11 amino acids. Germline V gene lookup returns CDR1 SGHTA and CDR2 FQGTGA. V was pared by 7 bases and J by 2 bases, with 4 bases between. The variable domain in full, completed from reference TRBV7-3 and TRBJ2-3, reads GAGVSQTPSNKVTEKGKYVELRCDPISGHTALYWYRQSLGQGPEFLIYFQGTGAADDSGLPNDRFFAVRPEGSVSTLKIQRTERGDSAVYLCASKVTDTQYFGPGTRLTVL.

This clone was seen once. This chain uses TRBV29-1 with TRBJ1-2; 7 bases fit TRBD1. This CDR3 is built from 13 residues. Germline lookup yields CDR1 SQVTM and CDR2 ANQGSEA. V was pared by 4 bases and J by 12 bases, with 14 bases of the junction left unmatched. CDR3: CSVASLTGKIHTF. CDR3 DNA: TGCAGCGTTGCTTCGCTGACAGGGAAGATCCACACCTTC.

The gene calls are TRBV11-2 and TRBJ2-7, with 10 bases matching TRBD2. The CDR3 extends over 19 amino acids. Germline V gene lookup returns CDR1 SGHAT and CDR2 FQNNGV. The V gene end was trimmed by 5 bases and the J gene end by 0 bases; junction bases not matched to a gene: 16. DNA for the CDR3: TGTGCCAGCAGCCCCAGGGGGAGGCGACTAGCGGGTAGCTCCTACGAGCAGTACTTC. Translating it yields CASSPRGRRLAGSSYEQYF.

This chain links TRBV5-1 with TRBJ2-2; 11 bases agree with TRBD2. The CDR3 spans 16 residues. CDR1 is SGHRS, CDR2 YFSETQ, per germline. J gave up 2 bases and V 4 bases, and 4 bases lay outside the gene matches. CDR3 DNA sequence: TGCGCCAGCAGCCTTGGGACTAGCGGAAACACCGGGGAGCTGTTTTTT. This codes for CASSLGTSGNTGELFF. Drawing the rest from reference TRBV5-1 and TRBJ2-2, the complete variable domain is KAGVTQTPRYLIKTRGQQVTLSCSPISGHRSVSWYQQTPGQGLQFLFEYFSETQRNKGNFPGRFSGRQFSNSRSEMNVSTLELGDSALYLCASSLGTSGNTGELFFGEGSRLTVL.

The rearrangement uses TRBV11-2 and TRBJ2-7; 11 nucleotides match TRBD1. The V segment lost 2 bases and the J segment 7 bases; nucleotides outside the gene matches: 7. The CDR3 totals 15 residues. The germline CDR1 and CDR2 sequences are SGHAT and FQNNGV. CDR3 sequence (DNA): TGTGCCAGCAGCTTATTAGGGACAGGGGGGAGGGAGCAGTACTTC. Amino acid sequence: CASSLLGTGGREQYF.

The gene calls are TRBV9 and TRBJ2-7; D tentatively fits TRBD1 or TRBD2 (5 bases each). The V gene's germline CDR1 is SGDLS and CDR2 YYNGEE. V gave up 0 bases and J gave up 2 bases, with 9 bases separating them. The CDR3 length is 14 residues. The CDR3 reads CASSVDGAPYEQYF. The CDR3 nucleotides read TGTGCCAGCAGCGTAGACGGGGCCCCCTACGAGCAGTACTTC.

The genes are TRBV19 and TRBJ1-2; D is ambiguous. Looked up from germline, CDR1 is LNHDA and CDR2 is SQIVND (reference sequence). The V gene lost 3 bases and the J gene lost 5 bases, with 7 bases spanning the gap. CDR3 length: 12 residues. In DNA, the CDR3 is TGTGCCAGTAGTATCGGGGAATATGGCTACACCTTC. Protein product: CASSIGEYGYTF.

DNA of the CDR3: TGTGCCAGCAGCAAAGAGACGGGGCGGGATTCCACAGATACGCAGTATTTT. Its translation is CASSKETGRDSTDTQYF. V gene TRBV21-1 combines with J gene TRBJ2-3; the table calls TRBD2, which could not be checked here. TRBV21-1 is recorded as a pseudogene. This CDR3 region has 17 residues.

The rearrangement uses TRBV5-1 and TRBJ1-2, with TRBD1 matching over 7 bases. Germline values: CDR1 SGHRS, CDR2 YFSETQ. The trim removed 0 bases at V and 4 bases at J, leaving 6 bases unmatched. This CDR3 is 15 amino acids long. The CDR3 bases are TGCGCCAGCAGCTTGGCTCCGGACAGGACCTATGGCTACACCTTC. It is translated as CASSLAPDRTYGYTF.

This chain uses TRBV9 with TRBJ2-1; 11 bases agree with TRBD2. The CDR3 loop spans 16 amino acids. V shed 0 bases, J shed 10 bases, and the junction held 9 bases outside the gene matches. CDR1 SGDLS and CDR2 YYNGEE come from the germline V gene. The CDR3 reads CASSVAVAGGLEEQFF. CDR3 nucleotides: TGTGCCAGCAGCGTAGCTGTAGCGGGGGGGCTTGAAGAGCAGTTCTTC.

This rearrangement joins TRBV7-3 to TRBJ1-1; D uncertain. Germline CDR1 SGHTA, CDR2 FQGTGA. V lost 5 bases to trimming and J lost 2 bases, with 15 bases between them. This CDR3 has 15 residues. The CDR3 DNA reads as TGTGCCAGCAGCCTCGGACCGGGAGTCAACACTGAAGCTTTCTTT. Amino acid sequence: CASSLGPGVNTEAFF.

DNA of the CDR3: TGTGCCTGGTGCACCGGGACAGGCTACACAGATACGCAGTATTTT. Its protein product is CAWCTGTGYTDTQYF. The chain couples TRBV30 to TRBJ2-3, with TRBD1 matching over 8 bases. The V gene end was trimmed by 5 bases and the J gene end by 2 bases; junction bases not matched to a gene: 9. This CDR3 region has 15 residues. Germline-derived CDR1 and CDR2 are GTSNPN and SVGIG (reference sequence).

V is TRBV30 and J is TRBJ2-4; 8 bases align to TRBD1. The CDR3 has 13 residues. Looked up from germline, CDR1 is GTSNPN and CDR2 is SVGIG (reference sequence). After removal of 4 bases from V and 8 bases from J, the junction contained 7 bases not matched to a gene. For the CDR3, the DNA is TGTGCCTGGAATTCAGGGGGCCGAGACATTCAGTACTTC. Translating it yields CAWNSGGRDIQYF.

The rearrangement joins TRBV4-1 to TRBJ1-5; D possibly corresponds to TRBD1 (5 bases). Looked up from germline, CDR1 is MGHRA and CDR2 is YSYEKL. The germline V and J ends were trimmed by 2 bases and 5 bases, with 13 bases remaining between them. The CDR3 covers 15 residues. CDR3 loop: CASSQRDGAYQPQHF. The CDR3 bases are TGCGCCAGCAGCCAACGGGACGGAGCTTATCAGCCCCAGCATTTT.

The rearrangement links TRBV27 to TRBJ2-5; possible D gene TRBD1, 5 bases. Trimming took 5 bases from V and 0 from J, leaving 16 bases between them. The V gene's germline CDR1 is MNHEY and CDR2 SMNVEV (reference sequence). The CDR3 extends over 16 amino acids. CDR3 DNA: TGTGCCAGCAGTCTAAGGGGCTCAGAGTACCAAGAGACCCAGTACTTC. Amino acid sequence: CASSLRGSEYQETQYF.